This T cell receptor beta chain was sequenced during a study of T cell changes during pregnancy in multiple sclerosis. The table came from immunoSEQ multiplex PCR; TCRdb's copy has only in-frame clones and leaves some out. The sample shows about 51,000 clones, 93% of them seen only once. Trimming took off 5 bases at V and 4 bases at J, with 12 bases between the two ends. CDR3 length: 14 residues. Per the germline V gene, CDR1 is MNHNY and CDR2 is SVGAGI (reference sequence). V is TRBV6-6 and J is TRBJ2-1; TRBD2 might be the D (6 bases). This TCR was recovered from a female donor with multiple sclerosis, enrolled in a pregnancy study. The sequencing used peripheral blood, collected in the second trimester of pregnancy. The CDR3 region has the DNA TGTGCCAGCAGTCTCCGGGACTCTTACAATGAGCAGTTCTTC. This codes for CASSLRDSYNEQFF.